What follows are 8 T cell receptor beta chains derived from one specimen sequenced in a study of cytomegalovirus exposure and HLA in healthy donors. The PCR made use of 60 Vbeta and 13 Jbeta primers. Assay used: immunoSEQ multiplex PCR; TCRdb lists only in-frame clones, some missing. Among about 190,000 clones listed, 75% to 80% were seen once. The sequenced material came from PBMCs. Source of these receptors: a woman in her twenties or thirties in good health and CMV-seropositive.

The rearrangement joins TRBV15 to TRBJ1-5; 7 nucleotides agree with TRBD1. Looked up from germline, CDR1 is LNHNV and CDR2 is YYDKDF (reference sequence). The CDR3 is made up of 15 amino acids. J lost 6 bases, V lost 2 bases, and 7 bases had no gene match. The CDR3 loop reads CATSRTGAERQPQHF. CDR3 bases: TGTGCCACCAGCAGAACAGGGGCGGAACGTCAGCCCCAGCATTTT.

J is TRBJ1-5 and V is TRBV6-5; D unclear. V lost 0 bases, J lost 5 bases, and 8 bases lay in between. There are 14 residues in the CDR3. Germline CDR1 and CDR2: MNHEY and SVGAGI. In DNA form, the CDR3 reads TGTGCCAGCAGTTACTCGATTCGGGATCAGCCCCAGCATTTT. Encoded protein: CASSYSIRDQPQHF.

The rearrangement uses TRBV15 and TRBJ2-7, with TRBD1 matching over 8 bases. V shed 1 base and J 1 base; nucleotides not matched to a gene: 9. Germline values: CDR1 LNHNV, CDR2 YYDKDF (reference sequence). This CDR3 is 17 amino acids long. The DNA of the CDR3 is TGTGCCACCAGCAGAGGATCAGGGGGCTTCCGTTCCTACGAGCAGTACTTC. Encoded protein: CATSRGSGGFRSYEQYF.

This rearrangement joins TRBV14 to TRBJ1-5, with D possibly TRBD1 on 6 matching bases. Deletions cut 2 bases from V and 7 bases from J, with 9 bases between. This CDR3 is 13 amino acids long. Germline CDR1 and CDR2: SGHDN and FVKESK. CDR3 sequence reads: CASSQNTGQPQHF. In DNA form, the CDR3 reads TGTGCCAGCAGCCAAAATACAGGGCAGCCCCAGCATTTT.

J is TRBJ1-1 and V is TRBV7-2; 7 nucleotides agree with TRBD1. After removal of 8 bases from V and 0 bases from J, the junction contained 9 bases not matched to a gene. This CDR3 region has 15 residues. Per the germline V gene, CDR1 is SGHTA and CDR2 is FQGNSA. CDR3 loop: CASQRTGFMNTEAFF. The CDR3 nucleotides are TGTGCCAGCCAAAGGACAGGATTTATGAACACTGAAGCTTTCTTT.

The chain joins TRBV6-5 to TRBJ1-6, with D hard to call. V dropped 7 bases and J dropped 8 bases, with 18 bases sitting between them. From germline, CDR1 is MNHEY and CDR2 SVGAGI. This CDR3 contains 15 residues. The CDR3 DNA reads TGTGCCAGCACCCAGGTGCCTACCCCTGATTCACCCCTCCACTTT. Translation gives CASTQVPTPDSPLHF.

The chain employs TRBV15 and TRBJ1-2, with 7 bases matching TRBD1. The germline CDR1 and CDR2 sequences are LNHNV and YYDKDF (reference sequence). J lost 0 bases, V lost 3 bases, and 10 bases had no gene match. The CDR3 is 17 residues long. The CDR3 loop reads CATSSSQGVNSNYGYTF. The CDR3 region has the DNA TGTGCCACCAGCAGCAGTCAGGGGGTTAACTCTAACTATGGCTACACCTTC.

V usage is TRBV18 and J usage is TRBJ2-5; tentatively, D is TRBD1 (6 bases). Germline V lookup: CDR1 KGHSH, CDR2 LQKENI. V dropped 4 bases and J dropped 4 bases, with 16 bases sitting between them. This CDR3 has 15 amino acids. CDR3 region: CASSQGTFGGETQYF. In DNA, the CDR3 is TGTGCCAGCTCACAGGGGACATTCGGAGGAGAGACCCAGTACTTC.